A single sample gave rise to the 16 T cell receptor beta chains below, sequenced in a study of T cell responses to AZD1222 COVID-19 vaccine. Libraries were prepared by immunoSEQ multiplex PCR; TCRdb keeps only in-frame clonotypes and omits some of them. The sample shows about 120,000 clones, over 75% of them seen only once. The sample consisted of peripheral blood, taken on day 0 of MenACWY control vaccination. Receptor source: an adult in good health.

The chain carries TRBV18 and TRBJ1-1; no reliable D call. The germline V gene has CDR1 KGHSH and CDR2 LQKENI. The CDR3 totals 11 residues. V lost 8 bases to trimming and J lost 3 bases, with 7 bases between them. The CDR3 nucleotides read TGTGCCAGCAACGGGGACACTGAAGCTTTCTTT. Translating it yields CASNGDTEAFF.

The chain employs TRBV7-2 and TRBJ2-5; no clear D. Germline CDR1 reads SGHTA; CDR2 reads FQGNSA. V was clipped by 1 base and J by 0 bases, with 9 bases between them. The CDR3 is 15 amino acids. This CDR3 reads CASSLGGLYQETQYF. CDR3 coding DNA: TGTGCCAGCAGCTTAGGGGGATTGTACCAAGAGACCCAGTACTTC.

The CDR3 loop is CASSYRGEGVSPLHF. The CDR3 region has the DNA TGTGCCAGCAGTTACCGCGGGGAAGGGGTCTCACCCCTCCACTTT. The chain combines TRBV6-5 with TRBJ1-6; the D gene is possibly TRBD1 (5 bases). The ends were cut back, 2 bases at V and 10 bases at J, with 15 bases in the middle. This CDR3 has 15 residues. Germline V gives CDR1 MNHEY, CDR2 SVGAGI.

This clone appeared a single time. The V gene is TRBV19, the J gene TRBJ1-5, with 8 bases aligning to TRBD1. J gave up 1 base and V 10 bases, and 18 bases lay outside the gene matches. The length of the CDR3 is 18 residues. Per the germline V gene, CDR1 is LNHDA and CDR2 is SQIVND (reference sequence). This chain's CDR3 is CATSGQGGGRGSNQPQHF. Here the CDR3 DNA reads TGTGCCACCTCTGGACAGGGCGGAGGACGAGGGAGCAATCAGCCCCAGCATTTT.

The rearrangement uses TRBV7-2 and TRBJ2-2; no clear D gene. Germline V gene lookup returns CDR1 SGHTA and CDR2 FQGNSA. The CDR3 runs 15 residues. V was trimmed by 3 bases and J by 6 bases, leaving 14 bases between them. CDR3 amino acids: CASSFHSTQPGELFF. CDR3 DNA sequence: TGTGCCAGCAGCTTTCACTCTACTCAACCCGGGGAGCTGTTTTTT.

V and J are TRBV7-3 and TRBJ1-2; D gene unclear. The CDR3 runs 15 residues. Germline-derived CDR1 and CDR2 are SGHTA and FQGTGA. V lost 5 bases and J lost 7, with 20 bases in between. CDR3 region: CASSPGPGKDGGYTF. The CDR3 nucleotides read TGTGCCAGCAGCCCCGGTCCGGGAAAGGATGGTGGCTACACCTTC.

The rearrangement joins TRBV7-2 to TRBJ1-4; D gene unclear. Germline V gives CDR1 SGHTA, CDR2 FQGNSA. V lost 4 bases to trimming and J lost 2 bases, with 17 bases between them. This CDR3 has 17 amino acids. CDR3 DNA: TGTGCCAGCAGCTCCCCGGGCCGTGGGAGGACTAATGAAAAACTGTTTTTT. Encoded protein: CASSSPGRGRTNEKLFF.

The rearrangement joins TRBV28 to TRBJ2-1; 12 positions agree with TRBD1. V shed 3 bases and J 4 bases; nucleotides not matched to a gene: 7. From germline, CDR1 is MDHEN and CDR2 SYDVKM. CDR3 length equals 17 residues. As DNA, the CDR3 is TGTGCCAGCAGTTTGCCGGGACAGGGGGCAAGGTACAATGAGCAGTTCTTC. It translates to CASSLPGQGARYNEQFF.

The rearrangement links TRBV6-6 to TRBJ1-3; D is unclear. CDR3 length equals 15 residues. Trimming shortened V by 2 bases and J by 4 bases, and 12 bases separated the two germline ends. The germline CDR1 and CDR2 sequences are MNHNY and SVGAGI (reference sequence). CDR3 loop: CASSYPPTVGNTIYF. The CDR3 coding sequence is TGTGCCAGCAGTTACCCCCCCACAGTAGGAAACACCATATATTTT.

CDR3 in amino acids: CASSFPGVVSREGNQPQHF. In nucleotides, the CDR3 is TGTGCCAGCAGTTTTCCAGGGGTAGTTTCGAGAGAAGGCAATCAGCCCCAGCATTTT. V and J are TRBV6-2 or TRBV6-3 and TRBJ1-5; weak D call: TRBD1 (6 bases). CDR1 MNHEY and CDR2 SVGEGT come from the germline V gene. This CDR3 has 19 amino acids. Trimming removed 4 bases at V and 2 bases at J, with 24 bases between.

This clone was recorded a few times. The chain is built from TRBV12-3 or TRBV12-4 and TRBJ1-1; D might be TRBD1 (5 bases). Trimming stripped 5 bases from V and 4 bases from J, with 11 bases between. The CDR3 has 13 amino acids. The CDR3 bases are TGTGCCAGCAGTGTTACAGGTTCCACTGAAGCTTTCTTT. Its protein is CASSVTGSTEAFF.

V and J are TRBV11-2 and TRBJ1-2; 10 positions agree with TRBD1. In germline, CDR1 is SGHAT, CDR2 FQNNGV. J gave up 5 bases and V 1 base, and 1 base lay outside the gene matches. The CDR3 runs 14 residues. CDR3 coding DNA: TGTGCCAGCAGCTTAGCGGGACAGGGGTATGGCTACACCTTC. This codes for CASSLAGQGYGYTF.

The V and J genes are TRBV18 and TRBJ1-2; TRBD1 aligns across 8 bases. The CDR3 sequence is 13 residues long. V lost 4 bases to trimming and J lost 6 bases; unmatched junction nucleotides: 4. Germline lookup yields CDR1 KGHSH and CDR2 LQKENI. Here the CDR3 reads CASSRQGRDGYTF. The CDR3 nucleotides read TGTGCCAGCTCACGACAGGGGAGAGATGGCTACACCTTC.

This clone was recorded once. The rearrangement uses TRBV6-5 and TRBJ1-5; D call uncertain. Germline V CDR1 and CDR2: MNHEY, SVGAGI. Trimming left V 6 bases short and J 8 bases short, with 11 bases between. This CDR3 is 12 amino acids long. The CDR3 is CASRSGMEPQHF. The CDR3 coding sequence is TGTGCCAGCAGAAGTGGGATGGAGCCCCAGCATTTT.

In its sample, this clone was seen a few times. This chain links TRBV4-3 with TRBJ2-7; no firm D call. Trimming shortened V by 2 bases and J by 0 bases, and 11 bases separated the two germline ends. This CDR3 contains 15 residues. Germline V gene data show CDR1 as LGHNA and CDR2 as YSLEER. DNA for the CDR3: TGCGCCAGCAGCCAACGGCAGGTTTCCTCCTACGAGCAGTACTTC. It specifies CASSQRQVSSYEQYF.

The gene calls are TRBV28 and TRBJ2-1; TRBD1 aligns across 7 bases. The germline V gene has CDR1 MDHEN and CDR2 SYDVKM. CDR3 length equals 17 residues. V lost 0 bases to trimming and J lost 2 bases; unmatched junction nucleotides: 7. CDR3 loop: CASSLWNRDRPYNEQFF. The CDR3 DNA follows: TGTGCCAGCAGTTTATGGAACCGGGACAGACCCTACAATGAGCAGTTCTTC. The whole variable domain, remainder taken from reference TRBV28 and TRBJ2-1, is DVKVTQSSRYLVKRTGEKVFLECVQDMDHENMFWYRQDPGLGLRLIYFSYDVKMKEKGDIPEGYSVSREKKERFSLILESASTNQTSMYLCASSLWNRDRPYNEQFFGPGTRLTVL.